The source of this TCR beta chain is a study of blood T cell repertoires in COVID-19. This table comes from immunoSEQ multiplex PCR, and its TCRdb copy is limited to in-frame clones, with some not included. The sample has fewer than 700,000 clones, about 89% seen once. V lost 6 bases, J lost 4 bases, and 6 bases stayed unmatched. CDR1 LNHDA and CDR2 SQIVND come from the germline V gene (reference sequence). The CDR3 is 14 residues long. Material: peripheral blood. The receptor's source is a woman in her forties or fifties with COVID-19, enrolled during active disease. The V gene is TRBV19, the J gene TRBJ1-1; 9 bases align to TRBD1. CDR3 protein: CASSLQGAGTEAFF. DNA of the CDR3: TGTGCCAGTAGCCTACAGGGGGCGGGCACTGAAGCTTTCTTT.